Listed below are T cell receptor beta chains from one sample, sequenced in a study of blood T cell repertoires in COVID-19. Produced via immunoSEQ multiplex PCR; TCRdb's table is partial and in-frame only. The sample includes 250,000 or so clones, around 82% of them seen just once. What was sequenced was PBMCs or T cells enriched from blood (not recorded which). Receptors were obtained from a middle-aged woman who had been exposed to COVID-19. Both conserved end residues are trimmed from each CDR3. The order of the fields is D gene, V gene, J gene, CDR3 protein. The D gene is left open where the match is weak.

.	TRBV7-2	TRBJ1-5	ASSLGQMPNQPQH
.	TRBV7-8	TRBJ1-2	ASSRRAGDYGYT
.	TRBV5-6	TRBJ2-2	ASSPSTDLNTGELF
.	TRBV3-1/TRBV3-2	TRBJ1-5	ASSQDPHRGNQPQH
TRBD1	TRBV18	TRBJ2-7	ASSPLQGLWDEQY
.	TRBV4-3	TRBJ2-4	ASSQDYGLGTVLAKNIQY
TRBD1	TRBV19	TRBJ1-5	ATATGLGQPQH
TRBD1	TRBV19	TRBJ2-3	ASSPLGTGLADTQY
TRBD2	TRBV2	TRBJ2-5	ASSELAVQETQY
.	TRBV19	TRBJ2-5	ASSIGARETQY
TRBD2	TRBV5-1	TRBJ2-5	ASSSGTSGETQY
TRBD1	TRBV28	TRBJ1-2	ASSSSGQGHGGYT
TRBD1	TRBV3-1/TRBV3-2	TRBJ2-7	ASSRPGQDYEQY
.	TRBV18	TRBJ1-4	ASSPLRQQTNEKLF
TRBD1	TRBV5-1	TRBJ2-2	ASSVGTGGTGELF
TRBD1	TRBV2	TRBJ2-7	ASSELRDSGSYEQY
.	TRBV6-5	TRBJ1-2	ASSYASVPVGYT
.	TRBV7-9	TRBJ1-5	ASSAAAANQPQH
.	TRBV6-5	TRBJ2-2	ASSYGSELPLF
TRBD2	TRBV3-1/TRBV3-2	TRBJ2-7	ASSPWTSGTYEQY
.	TRBV11-3	TRBJ1-1	ASSLTGLDTEAF
.	TRBV13	TRBJ1-2	ASSFGTNYGYT
TRBD2	TRBV24-1	TRBJ2-3	ATSDPSSGGGDTQY
.	TRBV5-1	TRBJ2-2	ASSLGHQNTGELF
TRBD2	TRBV19	TRBJ2-5	ASSISSSGGGETQY
TRBD2	TRBV9	TRBJ2-2	ASSVLAGSGELF
TRBD2	TRBV4-2	TRBJ2-7	ASSQELGGASSYEQY
TRBD1	TRBV5-6	TRBJ1-1	ASSYLRTGAPTEAF
.	TRBV7-9	TRBJ2-7	ASSLEGRGEQY
TRBD1	TRBV6-5	TRBJ2-2	ASSTGTGFGGELF
.	TRBV6-1	TRBJ1-3	ASSGGTVGSGNTIY
TRBD1	TRBV7-2	TRBJ2-7	ASSLVSGQLSYEQY
TRBD1	TRBV6-5	TRBJ1-6	ASSFDRDNNSPLH
TRBD1	TRBV12-3/TRBV12-4	TRBJ1-2	ASRAGQGLESL
.	TRBV14	TRBJ2-7	ASSQDAGAYEQY
TRBD1	TRBV6-2/TRBV6-3	TRBJ2-4	ASSYSSTGGDIQY
.	TRBV2	TRBJ1-5	ASSSDSGYQPQH
.	TRBV2	TRBJ1-5	ASTKQGSNQPQH
TRBD2	TRBV7-2	TRBJ2-7	ASSLAPSGGAQSYEQY
TRBD1	TRBV28	TRBJ2-7	ASSWDSSYEQY
.	TRBV7-8	TRBJ2-5	ASSLTDTRGETQY
.	TRBV29-1	TRBJ1-1	SVDPQNTEAF
.	TRBV6-5	TRBJ2-6	ASTSLSGANVLT
.	TRBV9	TRBJ2-5	ASSVPQGDETQY
TRBD2	TRBV28	TRBJ2-5	ASSLTLGRGGETQY
.	TRBV5-4	TRBJ2-3	ASSLASRTDTQY
.	TRBV12-5	TRBJ2-3	ASGFGALTARDTQY
TRBD1	TRBV11-2	TRBJ1-6	ASSIRGTSYNSPLH
.	TRBV7-8	TRBJ1-4	ASSPSRTSEKLF
.	TRBV6-2/TRBV6-3	TRBJ2-2	ASSRLDRYTGELF
TRBD2	TRBV3-1/TRBV3-2	TRBJ2-5	ASSLGTSAISETQY
.	TRBV6-1	TRBJ1-3	ASSGGAGSGPGNTIY
.	TRBV4-3	TRBJ1-2	ASSQAQGGGLGYT
.	TRBV27	TRBJ1-1	ASSLSGGNTEAF
TRBD2	TRBV29-1	TRBJ2-7	SGTGTGGGEQY